The 18 T cell receptor beta chains below all came from one sample that was sequenced in a study of response to subunit inactivated influenza vaccine. TCRdb reanalysed the RT-PCR reads using MiXCR and keeps one entry per CDR3 protein. This table holds around 570,000 distinct CDR3 sequences, approximately 10% found once. This sample also belongs to another study, concerning T cells expressing NK-cell markers. According to that study: The cDNA for TCR beta came from 5'RACE template switching with UMIs.

This specimen was PBMCs from blood, taken on the day of vaccination. These receptors originate from a man between 50 and 59 years old who received an inactivated influenza vaccine.

This clonotype was seen ten or more times. The chain combines TRBV12-3 or TRBV12-4 with TRBJ2-2; D may correspond to TRBD1 or TRBD2 (6 bases each). V gave up 5 bases and J gave up 3 bases, with 19 bases separating them. The CDR3 covers 17 residues. CDR3 DNA: TGTGCCAGCAGTCCCAAACAGGGAAGGGAGGACACCGGGGAGCTGTTTTTT. This encodes CASSPKQGREDTGELFF.

V gene TRBV30 combines with J gene TRBJ1-4, with 9 bases matching TRBD1. CDR3 size: 14 residues. Germline V gene data show CDR1 as GTSNPN and CDR2 as SVGIG (reference sequence). The V segment lost 0 bases and the J segment 13 bases; nucleotides outside the gene matches: 9. The CDR3 DNA follows: TGTGCCTGGAGTGTGGGTTCGACAGGGGGATTACTGTTTTTT. It is translated as CAWSVGSTGGLLFF.

This clonotype appeared a few times. J is TRBJ2-7 and V is TRBV5-1, with TRBD2 matching over 7 bases. Germline CDR1 and CDR2: SGHRS and YFSETQ. Trimming removed 4 bases from V and 2 bases from J; junction bases left unmatched: 6. The CDR3 extends over 14 amino acids. In DNA, the CDR3 is TGCGCCAGCAGCGAGATAGCGGGCGCCTACGAGCAGTACTTC. It specifies CASSEIAGAYEQYF. The full variable domain, rest sourced from reference TRBV5-1 and TRBJ2-7, is KAGVTQTPRYLIKTRGQQVTLSCSPISGHRSVSWYQQTPGQGLQFLFEYFSETQRNKGNFPGRFSGRQFSNSRSEMNVSTLELGDSALYLCASSEIAGAYEQYFGPGTRLTVT.

This clonotype was counted many times. The J gene is TRBJ2-7, the V gene TRBV29-1; D is ambiguous. Germline V CDR1 and CDR2: SQVTM, ANQGSEA. CDR3 length: 13 residues. The V end lost 5 bases, the J end lost 2 bases, and 13 bases lay between the germline ends. CDR3 residues: CSVKGRVTYEQYF. CDR3 nucleotides: TGCAGCGTTAAGGGTAGGGTCACCTACGAGCAGTACTTC.

This clonotype was found a few times. This chain connects TRBV12-3 or TRBV12-4 to TRBJ2-1; possibly TRBD2 for D (6 bases). This CDR3 region has 13 residues. V gave up 6 bases and J gave up 6 bases, with 12 bases separating them. CDR3 region: CASRGGEGNEQFF. CDR3 bases: TGTGCCAGCAGGGGAGGCGAGGGCAATGAGCAGTTCTTC.

J is TRBJ1-1 and V is TRBV7-9, with TRBD1 matching 9 bases. The CDR3 has 15 amino acids. Germline CDR1 and CDR2: SEHNR and FQNEAQ (reference sequence). The J segment lost 3 bases and the V segment lost 5 bases, leaving 7 bases of the junction unmatched. CDR3 nucleotides: TGTGCCAGCAGCGCCGGGACAGGGAGTCACACTGAAGCTTTCTTT. This translates into CASSAGTGSHTEAFF.

This rearrangement joins TRBV20-1 to TRBJ2-5; 7 bases fit TRBD2. V lost 6 bases, J lost 0 bases, and 10 bases stayed unmatched. The CDR3 is 15 amino acids. The germline V gene encodes CDR1 DFQATT and CDR2 SNEGSKA (reference sequence). CDR3 region: CSATLPGRHQETQYF. The CDR3, as DNA: TGCAGTGCCACCCTCCCCGGGAGGCACCAAGAGACCCAGTACTTC.

As regards this clonotype: Because the CDR3's place on the DNA is in doubt, the DNA is left out and the CDR3 is given as listed by TCRdb. This chain connects TRBV28 to TRBJ2-6; the tabulated D call, TRBD2, remains unverified against the DNA. The CDR3 totals 17 residues, both ends included. Germline assignment: CDR1 MDHEN and CDR2 SYDVKM. CDR3 amino acids: CASSLAQAYSGANVLTF.

This clonotype has more than one count but fewer than ten. The V and J genes are TRBV20-1 and TRBJ2-7; 8 bases match TRBD1. In germline, CDR1 is DFQATT, CDR2 SNEGSKA (reference sequence). V was clipped by 3 bases and J by 0 bases; unmatched bases: 1. The CDR3 runs 13 residues. The CDR3 region is CSARTGASYEQYF. In nucleotides, the CDR3 is TGCAGTGCTAGGACAGGGGCCTCCTACGAGCAGTACTTC.

This clonotype was seen at least ten times. The chain employs TRBV5-1 and TRBJ2-5; 8 bases line up with TRBD2. Trimming at V came to 0 bases and at J to 1 base, leaving 2 bases not matched to a gene. The CDR3 is 15 amino acids. Germline V CDR1 and CDR2: SGHRS, YFSETQ. The CDR3 loop is CASSLAGGAQETQYF. CDR3 nucleotides: TGCGCCAGCAGCTTGGCCGGGGGGGCCCAAGAGACCCAGTACTTC.

The chain couples TRBV15 to TRBJ2-5; 8 bases map to TRBD2. Looked up from germline, CDR1 is LNHNV and CDR2 is YYDKDF (reference sequence). The CDR3 is 16 residues long. Trimming removed 0 bases from V and 5 bases from J; junction bases left unmatched: 8. CDR3: CATSRDPRGGGETQYF. The CDR3, as DNA: TGTGCCACCAGCAGAGATCCACGCGGCGGGGGGGAGACCCAGTACTTC.

This clonotype has a count of ten or more. V is TRBV10-3 and J is TRBJ2-1; D ambiguous. The CDR3 consists of 14 residues. CDR1 is ENHRY, CDR2 SYGVKD, per germline. V lost 0 bases to trimming and J lost 4 bases, with 7 bases between them. In DNA form, the CDR3 reads TGTGCCATCAGTGAGTCTACAAGTTACAATGAGCAGTTCTTC. This encodes CAISESTSYNEQFF.

This clonotype showed up many times. Written as DNA, the CDR3 is TGTGCCAGCAGTCCCGGGACTAGCGGGGGCTACAATGAGCAGTTCTTC. Amino acid sequence: CASSPGTSGGYNEQFF. The chain combines TRBV27 with TRBJ2-1; TRBD2 matches at 14 bases. Per germline, CDR1 MNHEY and CDR2 SMNVEV (reference sequence). The CDR3 covers 16 residues. V gave up 5 bases and J gave up 3 bases; unmatched junction bases: 3.

The gene calls are TRBV12-3 or TRBV12-4 and TRBJ2-5; 7 bases line up with TRBD2. The CDR3 consists of 15 residues. The junction had 9 bases not matched to a gene; V was cut back by 6 bases and J by 2 bases. In DNA form, the CDR3 reads TGTGCCAGCAGAGGTTTGGCGGGAGATCAAGAGACCCAGTACTTC. It codes for CASRGLAGDQETQYF.

V gene TRBV10-2 combines with J gene TRBJ1-1; maybe TRBD1 (5 bases). The germline V and J ends were trimmed by 2 bases and 6 bases, with 13 bases remaining between them. Germline CDR1 reads WSHSY; CDR2 reads SAAADI. This CDR3 has 14 residues. This CDR3 reads CASSEVWGSAEAFF. CDR3 DNA: TGCGCCAGCAGTGAGGTGTGGGGGTCTGCTGAAGCTTTCTTT.

The sample holds a few counts of this clonotype. This chain connects TRBV6-2 or TRBV6-3 to TRBJ2-7; 13 bases are a match to TRBD2. V lost 2 bases to trimming and J lost 6 bases; unmatched junction nucleotides: 4. This CDR3 has 15 amino acids. Germline V gene lookup returns CDR1 MNHEY and CDR2 SVGEGT. The CDR3 DNA follows: TGTGCCAGCAGTTACCCGGGACTAGCGGGACTCGAGCAGTACTTC. It specifies CASSYPGLAGLEQYF.

As DNA, the CDR3 is TGTGCCAGCAGCACGGGATCGGGTGAGCAGTTCTTC. This encodes CASSTGSGEQFF. The rearrangement links TRBV11-1 to TRBJ2-1, with D tentatively TRBD2 (5 bases). Germline V gives CDR1 SGHAT, CDR2 FQDESV (reference sequence). V lost 5 bases and J 9 bases, leaving 11 bases between the germline ends. This CDR3 has 12 residues.

This clonotype was picked up a small number of times. The gene calls are TRBV2 and TRBJ2-4, with TRBD1 matching over 7 bases. V trimming: 8 bases; J trimming: 13 bases; junction bases outside the gene matches: 17. There are 14 residues in the CDR3. Germline values: CDR1 SNHLY, CDR2 FYNNEI. CDR3 protein: CASGLGQLGFVQYF. The CDR3 nucleotides read TGTGCCAGCGGGTTGGGACAGTTGGGATTCGTCCAGTACTTC.